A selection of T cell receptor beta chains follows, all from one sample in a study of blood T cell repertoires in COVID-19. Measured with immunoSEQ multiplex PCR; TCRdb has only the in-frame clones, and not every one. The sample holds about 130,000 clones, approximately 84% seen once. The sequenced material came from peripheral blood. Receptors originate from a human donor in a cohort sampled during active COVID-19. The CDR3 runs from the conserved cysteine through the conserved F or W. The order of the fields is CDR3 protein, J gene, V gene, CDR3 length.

cdr3_aa: CASSLTPRETQYF
j_call: TRBJ2-5
v_call: TRBV11-2
cdr3_length: 13

cdr3_aa: CASSTGGETGELFF
j_call: TRBJ2-2
v_call: TRBV5-4
cdr3_length: 14

cdr3_aa: CASSPRRARGYTF
j_call: TRBJ1-2
v_call: TRBV19
cdr3_length: 13

cdr3_aa: CASSSGGATGYGYTF
j_call: TRBJ1-2
v_call: TRBV5-5
cdr3_length: 15

cdr3_aa: CASSSAEATNEKLFF
j_call: TRBJ1-4
v_call: TRBV13
cdr3_length: 15

cdr3_aa: CAWSAGRSQPQHF
j_call: TRBJ1-5
v_call: TRBV30
cdr3_length: 13

cdr3_aa: CASSLAPTGNTGELFF
j_call: TRBJ2-2
v_call: TRBV5-1
cdr3_length: 16

cdr3_aa: CATSRDAAAGGEKLFF
j_call: TRBJ1-4
v_call: TRBV15
cdr3_length: 16

cdr3_aa: CASSLGENQETQYF
j_call: TRBJ2-5
v_call: TRBV5-1
cdr3_length: 14

cdr3_aa: CASSVATSDSPRYF
j_call: TRBJ2-7
v_call: TRBV9
cdr3_length: 14

cdr3_aa: CASSFALGDIGYTF
j_call: TRBJ1-2
v_call: TRBV7-9
cdr3_length: 14

cdr3_aa: CASTGQGSAEAFF
j_call: TRBJ1-1
v_call: TRBV12-3/TRBV12-4
cdr3_length: 13

cdr3_aa: CASGLYGTEPPEAFF
j_call: TRBJ1-1
v_call: TRBV12-5
cdr3_length: 15

cdr3_aa: CASSSEGVGYTF
j_call: TRBJ1-2
v_call: TRBV4-2
cdr3_length: 12

cdr3_aa: CASSLGQGGYTF
j_call: TRBJ1-2
v_call: TRBV7-2
cdr3_length: 12

cdr3_aa: CASTEGPIMNTEAFF
j_call: TRBJ1-1
v_call: TRBV19
cdr3_length: 15

cdr3_aa: CASRVAGGNTGELFF
j_call: TRBJ2-2
v_call: TRBV6-5
cdr3_length: 15

cdr3_aa: CAIRGQEYTDTQYF
j_call: TRBJ2-3
v_call: TRBV10-3
cdr3_length: 14

cdr3_aa: CASSVVGHGYTF
j_call: TRBJ1-2
v_call: TRBV25-1
cdr3_length: 12

cdr3_aa: CATSPGQAASGANVLTF
j_call: TRBJ2-6
v_call: TRBV15
cdr3_length: 17

cdr3_aa: CASSQAWGHGGNTIYF
j_call: TRBJ1-3
v_call: TRBV14
cdr3_length: 16

cdr3_aa: CASSFGQPPEYF
j_call: TRBJ2-4
v_call: TRBV18
cdr3_length: 12

cdr3_aa: CASSLGQGADTQYF
j_call: TRBJ2-3
v_call: TRBV5-1
cdr3_length: 14

cdr3_aa: CASSVSLAASYEQYF
j_call: TRBJ2-7
v_call: TRBV3-1/TRBV3-2
cdr3_length: 15

cdr3_aa: CASSPRRGNGELFF
j_call: TRBJ2-2
v_call: TRBV18
cdr3_length: 14

cdr3_aa: CASSLHSGRSNQPQHF
j_call: TRBJ1-5
v_call: TRBV7-9
cdr3_length: 16

cdr3_aa: CASITGGTGELFF
j_call: TRBJ2-2
v_call: TRBV28
cdr3_length: 13

cdr3_aa: CASSSTGNEQYF
j_call: TRBJ2-7
v_call: TRBV5-1
cdr3_length: 12

cdr3_aa: CASSPGQVYGYTF
j_call: TRBJ1-2
v_call: TRBV12-3/TRBV12-4
cdr3_length: 13

cdr3_aa: CASSPGQGWNIQYF
j_call: TRBJ2-4
v_call: TRBV5-1
cdr3_length: 14

cdr3_aa: CASSLGQPAAGNQPQHF
j_call: TRBJ1-5
v_call: TRBV5-8
cdr3_length: 17

cdr3_aa: CASSAGQGGETQYF
j_call: TRBJ2-5
v_call: TRBV6-6
cdr3_length: 14

cdr3_aa: CASSDRDRGGTQYF
j_call: TRBJ2-5
v_call: TRBV25-1
cdr3_length: 14

cdr3_aa: CASSPTGSTDTQYF
j_call: TRBJ2-3
v_call: TRBV7-8
cdr3_length: 14

cdr3_aa: CASSQGGYTGELFF
j_call: TRBJ2-2
v_call: TRBV4-1
cdr3_length: 14

cdr3_aa: CASRTTGTGNEKLFF
j_call: TRBJ1-4
v_call: TRBV28
cdr3_length: 15

cdr3_aa: CAWSLGTGTDTQYF
j_call: TRBJ2-3
v_call: TRBV30
cdr3_length: 14

cdr3_aa: CAWSVDRFGYTF
j_call: TRBJ1-2
v_call: TRBV30
cdr3_length: 12

cdr3_aa: CASSQGTEDGYTF
j_call: TRBJ1-2
v_call: TRBV5-6
cdr3_length: 13

cdr3_aa: CASSLVGDIQETQYF
j_call: TRBJ2-5
v_call: TRBV7-9
cdr3_length: 15

cdr3_aa: CASSYAGGQGDNGYTF
j_call: TRBJ1-2
v_call: TRBV6-6
cdr3_length: 16

cdr3_aa: CASSLGAGVSTDTQYF
j_call: TRBJ2-3
v_call: TRBV11-2
cdr3_length: 16

cdr3_aa: CASSEAAGTNYGYTF
j_call: TRBJ1-2
v_call: TRBV6-1
cdr3_length: 15

cdr3_aa: CASSEEYGYTF
j_call: TRBJ1-2
v_call: TRBV10-2
cdr3_length: 11

cdr3_aa: CASSPSTGANVLTF
j_call: TRBJ2-6
v_call: TRBV19
cdr3_length: 14

cdr3_aa: CASSQRTGGRTGELFF
j_call: TRBJ2-2
v_call: TRBV3-1/TRBV3-2
cdr3_length: 16

cdr3_aa: CASIPGSNSNQPQHF
j_call: TRBJ1-5
v_call: TRBV19
cdr3_length: 15

cdr3_aa: CADRSEGRNTDTQYF
j_call: TRBJ2-3
v_call: TRBV10-1
cdr3_length: 15

cdr3_aa: CASSARLAGRTDTQYF
j_call: TRBJ2-3
v_call: TRBV9
cdr3_length: 16